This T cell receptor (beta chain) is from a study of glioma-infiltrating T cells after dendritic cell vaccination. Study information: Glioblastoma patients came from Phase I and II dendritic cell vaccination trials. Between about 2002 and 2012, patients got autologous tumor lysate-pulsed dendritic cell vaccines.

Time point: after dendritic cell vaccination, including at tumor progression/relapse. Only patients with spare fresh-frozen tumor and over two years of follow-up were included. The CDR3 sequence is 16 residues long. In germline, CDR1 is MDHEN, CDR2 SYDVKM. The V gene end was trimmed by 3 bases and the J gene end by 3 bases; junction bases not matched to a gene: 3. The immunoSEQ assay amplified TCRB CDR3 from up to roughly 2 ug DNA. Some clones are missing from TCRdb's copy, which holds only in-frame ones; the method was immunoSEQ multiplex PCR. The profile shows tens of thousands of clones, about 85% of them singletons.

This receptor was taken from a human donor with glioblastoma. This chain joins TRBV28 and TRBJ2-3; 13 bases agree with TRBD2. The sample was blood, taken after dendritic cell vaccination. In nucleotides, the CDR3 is TGTGCCAGCAGTTTTTCGACTAGCGGGAGGACAGATACGCAGTATTTT. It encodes CASSFSTSGRTDTQYF.